This TCR beta chain was recorded in a study of blood T cell repertoires in COVID-19. The CDR3 is made up of 16 amino acids. The V end was cut by 4 bases, the J end by 0 bases, with 15 bases between. Germline loops: CDR1 MNHEY, CDR2 SVGAGI. Generated by immunoSEQ multiplex PCR, the TCRdb table keeps only in-frame clones and is missing some. The sample includes roughly 240,000 clones, 70% to 90% of them seen just once. The rearrangement joins TRBV6-5 to TRBJ2-5; D is perhaps TRBD1 (5 bases). Sequencing input: PBMCs or T cells enriched from blood (not recorded which). The sequence derives from a middle-aged man who had been exposed to COVID-19. CDR3: CASSSRVQGYQETQYF. The CDR3 DNA sequence: TGTGCCAGCAGTTCCAGGGTTCAAGGGTACCAAGAGACCCAGTACTTC.